These T cell receptor beta chains were read from a single sample in a study of blood T cells in healthy people across ages. TCRdb analysed the 5' RACE reads with MiXCR anew, one entry per CDR3 protein. The sample consists of about 830,000 distinct CDR3 sequences, 62% of them appearing once. Material for sequencing was blood. Receptor source: a man aged 25 to 45 in good health. Each CDR3 is given with its conserved first and last residue. A D gene is named only where the DNA matches it firmly. The size field is filled for only some rows; it gives once, few, many or a size class.

size,length,V,J,D,DNA,CDR3
.,15,TRBV20-1,TRBJ2-6,.,TGCAGTGCTAGGGTCAGCAGCTCTGGGGCCAACGTCCTGACTTTC,CSARVSSSGANVLTF
once,15,TRBV3-1,TRBJ1-5,TRBD1,TGTGCCAGCAGCCACTCCGGGACAGGTTCTCAGCCCCAGCATTTT,CASSHSGTGSQPQHF
few,16,TRBV9,TRBJ2-7,.,TGTGCCAGCAGCGTATCCTCTCCCTCTCCCACCTACGAGCAGTACTTC,CASSVSSPSPTYEQYF
.,13,TRBV7-2,TRBJ2-3,.,TGTGCCAGCAGCGCCGACTTATCAGATACGCAGTATTTT,CASSADLSDTQYF
.,14,TRBV9,TRBJ1-3,.,TGTGCCAGCAGCGTCGGGATGAATGGAAACACCATATATTTT,CASSVGMNGNTIYF
once,15,TRBV4-2,TRBJ1-1,.,TGTGCCAGCAGCCAAGATTTCGGAGGGGAACCTGAAGCTTTCTTT,CASSQDFGGEPEAFF
few,14,TRBV4-3,TRBJ2-7,TRBD2,TGCGCCAGCAGCCAGTGGGGGGGCTCCTACGAGCAGTACTTC,CASSQWGGSYEQYF
.,16,TRBV6-5,TRBJ2-7,TRBD2,TGTGCCAGCAGTTACTCTCCAGCGGGGGAAGCCTACGAGCAGTACTTC,CASSYSPAGEAYEQYF
.,13,TRBV7-2,TRBJ1-1,.,TGTGCCAGCAGCTTTTTTCTTGGCGCTGAAGCTTTCTTT,CASSFFLGAEAFF
.,11,TRBV29-1,TRBJ2-3,TRBD1,TGCAGCGGGTGGGACAGGGTAAGGCAGTATTTT,CSGWDRVRQYF
.,13,TRBV4-3,TRBJ2-1,.,TGCGCCAGCAGCACGGGCCGTTTGGATGAGCAGTTCTTC,CASSTGRLDEQFF
.,16,TRBV7-2,TRBJ1-2,TRBD1,TGTGCCAGCAGCGCTAGCCGGGACAGGGGAAAGAACGGCTACACCTTC,CASSASRDRGKNGYTF
.,19,TRBV2,TRBJ2-4,TRBD1,TGTGCCAGCAGTTCCGGGACAGAATCCGGCCGTCTAGCCAAAAACATTCAGTACTTC,CASSSGTESGRLAKNIQYF
.,18,TRBV7-2,TRBJ1-2,TRBD1,TGTGCCAGCAGCCGGGCTGGACAGGGGGACGTAGAAAACTATGGCTACACCTTC,CASSRAGQGDVENYGYTF
many,15,TRBV5-1,TRBJ2-1,TRBD2,TGCGCCAGCAGTTTTAGCGGGGGGGTTTACAATGAGCAGTTCTTC,CASSFSGGVYNEQFF
.,12,TRBV6-2/TRBV6-3,TRBJ2-7,.,TGTGCCAGCAGTTACAGCGAATACGAGCAGTACTTC,CASSYSEYEQYF
few,14,TRBV25-1,TRBJ1-2,TRBD1,TGTGCCAGCGCGCCGGGACAGGGGAACTATGGCTACACCTTC,CASAPGQGNYGYTF
many,15,TRBV7-2,TRBJ2-7,TRBD2,TGTGCCAGCAGCTTAAGGGCTAGCGGGGCCTACGAGCAGTACTTC,CASSLRASGAYEQYF
few,14,TRBV12-3/TRBV12-4,TRBJ2-3,.,TGTGCCAGCAGTCCCGACGGGCGCACAGATACGCAGTATTTT,CASSPDGRTDTQYF
.,14,TRBV7-2,TRBJ1-6,.,TGTGCCAGCAGCGACCGACAGGTTAATTCACCCCTCCACTTT,CASSDRQVNSPLHF
.,16,TRBV4-2,TRBJ2-1,TRBD2,TGTGCCAGCAGCAAGGGGGGACTAGAACTGCTCAATGAGCAGTTCTTC,CASSKGGLELLNEQFF
.,15,TRBV7-9,TRBJ2-4,.,TGTGCCAGCAGCTTAGAAATAGGGCCTATAAACATTCAGTACTTC,CASSLEIGPINIQYF
.,17,TRBV7-9,TRBJ2-4,.,TGTGCCAGCAGCGCCACTCGGGGGGACAGGATCAAAAACATTCAGTACTTC,CASSATRGDRIKNIQYF
.,17,TRBV6-5,TRBJ2-1,.,TGTGCCAGCAGTTACGATAGCAGGGGCCTAGCTGGCGATGAGCAGTTCTTC,CASSYDSRGLAGDEQFF
few,15,TRBV7-9,TRBJ1-2,.,TGTGCCAGCAGCTTCCCCGGGACTTCGAACTATGGCTACACCTTC,CASSFPGTSNYGYTF
few,14,TRBV20-1,TRBJ1-6,.,TGCAGTGCTAGTGGGGGGATAGGTGATTCACCCCTCCACTTT,CSASGGIGDSPLHF
.,15,TRBV12-3/TRBV12-4,TRBJ2-5,TRBD2,TGTGCCAGCAGCCGGAGACTAGCGCCGCAAGAGACCCAGTACTTC,CASSRRLAPQETQYF
.,16,TRBV6-5,TRBJ2-7,.,TGTGCCAGCAGTTACCTGACGGCCGTAGGGGGCTACGAGCAGTACTTC,CASSYLTAVGGYEQYF
.,14,TRBV20-1,TRBJ2-7,.,TGCAGTGCTAGGGGGGGTTCGAGCTCCTACGAGCAGTACTTC,CSARGGSSSYEQYF
.,13,TRBV20-1,TRBJ1-4,.,TGCAGTGCTAGAGGGGGGGCTGGTGACAGGCTGTTTTTT,CSARGGAGDRLFF
.,16,TRBV7-2,TRBJ1-2,TRBD1,TGTGCCAGCAGCTTTCCCTGGACAGGGCAAAGGGGTGGCTACACCTTC,CASSFPWTGQRGGYTF
.,14,TRBV29-1,TRBJ2-7,.,TGCAGCGTCACGCCGAGACTAGTGGCCTACGAGCAGTACTTC,CSVTPRLVAYEQYF
few,13,TRBV27,TRBJ2-7,.,TGTGCCAGCAGGGGGGCACCTCCCTACGAGCAGTACTTC,CASRGAPPYEQYF
once,16,TRBV9,TRBJ2-3,TRBD1,TGTGCCAGCAGCCTGGGACAGGGGGCGTCTAAAGATACGCAGTATTTT,CASSLGQGASKDTQYF
.,14,TRBV7-9,TRBJ1-2,TRBD1,TGTGCCAGCACCGGCACCGGGACAGGGGGTGGCTACACCTTC,CASTGTGTGGGYTF